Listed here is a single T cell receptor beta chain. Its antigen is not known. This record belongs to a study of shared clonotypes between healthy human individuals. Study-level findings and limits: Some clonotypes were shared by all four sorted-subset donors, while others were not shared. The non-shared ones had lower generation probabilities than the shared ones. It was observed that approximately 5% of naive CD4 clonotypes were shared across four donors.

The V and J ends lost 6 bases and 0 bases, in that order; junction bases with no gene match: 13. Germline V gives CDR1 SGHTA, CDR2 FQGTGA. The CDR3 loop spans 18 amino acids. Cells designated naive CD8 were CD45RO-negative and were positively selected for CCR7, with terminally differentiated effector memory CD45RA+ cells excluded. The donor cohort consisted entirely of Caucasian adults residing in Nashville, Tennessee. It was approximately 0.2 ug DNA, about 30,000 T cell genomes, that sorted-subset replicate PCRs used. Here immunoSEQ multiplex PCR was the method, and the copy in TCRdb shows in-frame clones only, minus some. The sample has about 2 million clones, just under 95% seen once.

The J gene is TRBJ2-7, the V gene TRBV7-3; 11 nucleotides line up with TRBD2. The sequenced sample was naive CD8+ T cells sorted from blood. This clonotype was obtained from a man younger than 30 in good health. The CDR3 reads CASRPRITSGGLSYEQYF. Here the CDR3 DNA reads TGTGCCAGCAGGCCCCGAATTACTAGCGGGGGCCTCTCCTACGAGCAGTACTTC.